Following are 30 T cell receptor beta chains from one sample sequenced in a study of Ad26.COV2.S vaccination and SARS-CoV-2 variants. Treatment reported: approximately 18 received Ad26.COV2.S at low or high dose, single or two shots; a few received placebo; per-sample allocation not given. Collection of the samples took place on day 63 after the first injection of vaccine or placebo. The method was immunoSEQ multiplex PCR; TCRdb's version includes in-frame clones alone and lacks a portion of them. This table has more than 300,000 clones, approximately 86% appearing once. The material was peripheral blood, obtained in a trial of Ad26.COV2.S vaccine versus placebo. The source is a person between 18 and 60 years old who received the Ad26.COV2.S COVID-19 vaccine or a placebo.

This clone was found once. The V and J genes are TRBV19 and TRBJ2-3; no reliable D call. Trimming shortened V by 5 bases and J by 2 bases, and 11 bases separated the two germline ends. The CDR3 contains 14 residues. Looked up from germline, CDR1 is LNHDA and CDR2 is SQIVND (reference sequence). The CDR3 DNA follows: TGTGCCAGTAGTGAGAGCAGCCTCACAGATACGCAGTATTTT. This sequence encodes CASSESSLTDTQYF.

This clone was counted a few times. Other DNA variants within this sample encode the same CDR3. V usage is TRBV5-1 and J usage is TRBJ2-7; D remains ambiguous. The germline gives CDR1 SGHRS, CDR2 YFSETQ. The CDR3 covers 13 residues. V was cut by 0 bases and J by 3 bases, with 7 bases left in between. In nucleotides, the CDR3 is TGCGCCAGCAGCTTGGGGTACAGCTACGAGCAGTACTTC. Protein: CASSLGYSYEQYF. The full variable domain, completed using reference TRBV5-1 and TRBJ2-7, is KAGVTQTPRYLIKTRGQQVTLSCSPISGHRSVSWYQQTPGQGLQFLFEYFSETQRNKGNFPGRFSGRQFSNSRSEMNVSTLELGDSALYLCASSLGYSYEQYFGPGTRLTVT.

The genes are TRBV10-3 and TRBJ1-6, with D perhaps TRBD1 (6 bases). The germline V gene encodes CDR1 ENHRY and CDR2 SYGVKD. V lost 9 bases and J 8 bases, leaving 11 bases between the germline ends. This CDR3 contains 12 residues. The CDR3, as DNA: TGTGCCATACGGGACACCTATTCACCCCTCCACTTT. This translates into CAIRDTYSPLHF.

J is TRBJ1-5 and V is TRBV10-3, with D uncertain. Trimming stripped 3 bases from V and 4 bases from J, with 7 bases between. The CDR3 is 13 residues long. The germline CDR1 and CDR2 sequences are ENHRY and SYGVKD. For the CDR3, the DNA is TGTGCCATCAGTGACAGGCCGAATCAGCCCCAGCATTTT. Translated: CAISDRPNQPQHF.

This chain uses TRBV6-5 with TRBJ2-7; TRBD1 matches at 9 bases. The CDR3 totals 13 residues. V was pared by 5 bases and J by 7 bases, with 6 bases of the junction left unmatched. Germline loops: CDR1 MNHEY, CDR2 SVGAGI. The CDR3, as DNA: TGTGCCAGCAGTCAGCCCGGGACAGGGGAGCAGTACTTC. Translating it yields CASSQPGTGEQYF.

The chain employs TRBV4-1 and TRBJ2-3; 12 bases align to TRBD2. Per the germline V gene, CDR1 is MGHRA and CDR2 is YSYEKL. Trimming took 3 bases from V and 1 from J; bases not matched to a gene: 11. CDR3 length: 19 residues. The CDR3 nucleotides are TGCGCCAGCAGCCATCGCTTAACTAGCGGGAGGAGGGGCACAGATACGCAGTATTTT. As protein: CASSHRLTSGRRGTDTQYF.

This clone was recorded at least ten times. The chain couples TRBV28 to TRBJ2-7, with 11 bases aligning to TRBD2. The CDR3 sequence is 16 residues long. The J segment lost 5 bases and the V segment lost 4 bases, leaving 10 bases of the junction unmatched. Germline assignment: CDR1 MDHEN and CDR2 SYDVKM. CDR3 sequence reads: CASSSPSGRPPHEQYF. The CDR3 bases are TGTGCCAGCAGTTCCCCTAGCGGGAGGCCCCCCCACGAGCAGTACTTC.

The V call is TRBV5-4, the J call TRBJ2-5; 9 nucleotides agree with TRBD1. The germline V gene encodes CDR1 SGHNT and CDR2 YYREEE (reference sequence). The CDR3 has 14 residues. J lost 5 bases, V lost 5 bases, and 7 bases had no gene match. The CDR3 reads CASRDRTGDETQYF. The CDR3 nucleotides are TGTGCCAGCAGGGATCGGACAGGGGACGAGACCCAGTACTTC.

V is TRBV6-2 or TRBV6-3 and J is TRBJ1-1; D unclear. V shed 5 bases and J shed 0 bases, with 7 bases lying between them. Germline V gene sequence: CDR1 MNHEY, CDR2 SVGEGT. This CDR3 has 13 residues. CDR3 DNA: TGTGCCAGCAGTCAATGGTTGAACACTGAAGCTTTCTTT. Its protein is CASSQWLNTEAFF.

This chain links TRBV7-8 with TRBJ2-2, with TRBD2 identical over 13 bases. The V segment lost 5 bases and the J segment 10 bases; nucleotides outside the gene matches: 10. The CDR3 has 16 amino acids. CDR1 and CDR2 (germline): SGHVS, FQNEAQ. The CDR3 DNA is TGTGCCAGCAGCAAGGGACTAGCGGGATATGTAGAGGAGCTGTTTTTT. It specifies CASSKGLAGYVEELFF.

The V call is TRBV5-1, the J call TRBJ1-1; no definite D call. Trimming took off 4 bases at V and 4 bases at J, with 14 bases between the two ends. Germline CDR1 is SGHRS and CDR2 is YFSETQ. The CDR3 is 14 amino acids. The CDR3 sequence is CASSPLQASTEAFF. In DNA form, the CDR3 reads TGCGCCAGCAGCCCGCTTCAGGCGAGCACTGAAGCTTTCTTT.

The CDR3 is CASSDRGGAYNEQFF. The CDR3 DNA reads as TGTGCCAGCAGCGACCGGGGGGGCGCCTACAATGAGCAGTTCTTC. The rearrangement links TRBV9 to TRBJ2-1; 8 positions match TRBD2. J lost 2 bases, V lost 3 bases, and 4 bases had no gene match. The V gene's germline CDR1 is SGDLS and CDR2 YYNGEE. There are 15 residues in the CDR3.

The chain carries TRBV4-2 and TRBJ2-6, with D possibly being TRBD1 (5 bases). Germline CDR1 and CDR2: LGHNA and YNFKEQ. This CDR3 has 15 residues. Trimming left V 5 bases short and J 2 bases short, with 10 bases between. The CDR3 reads CASSNAGTGANVLTF. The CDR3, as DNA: TGTGCCAGCAGCAACGCAGGGACTGGGGCCAACGTCCTGACTTTC.

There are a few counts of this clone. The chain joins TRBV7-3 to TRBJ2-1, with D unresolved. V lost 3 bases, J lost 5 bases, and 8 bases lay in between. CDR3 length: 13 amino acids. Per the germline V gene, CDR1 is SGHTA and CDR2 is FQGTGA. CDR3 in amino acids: CASSFGSNNEQFF. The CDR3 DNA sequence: TGTGCCAGCAGCTTTGGGTCGAACAATGAGCAGTTCTTC.

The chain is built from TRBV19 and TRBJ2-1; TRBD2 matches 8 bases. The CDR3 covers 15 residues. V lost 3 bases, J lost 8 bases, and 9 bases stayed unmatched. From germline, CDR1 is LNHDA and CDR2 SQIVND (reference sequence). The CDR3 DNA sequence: TGTGCCAGTAGTATCGTGAGCGGGAGTGTGTATGAGCAGTTCTTC. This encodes CASSIVSGSVYEQFF.

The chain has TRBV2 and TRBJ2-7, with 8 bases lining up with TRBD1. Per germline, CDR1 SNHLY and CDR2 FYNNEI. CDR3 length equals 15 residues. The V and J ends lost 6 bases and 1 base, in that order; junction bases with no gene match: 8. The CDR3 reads CASRTDRGASYEQYF. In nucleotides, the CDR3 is TGTGCCAGCAGAACAGACAGGGGAGCTTCCTACGAGCAGTACTTC.

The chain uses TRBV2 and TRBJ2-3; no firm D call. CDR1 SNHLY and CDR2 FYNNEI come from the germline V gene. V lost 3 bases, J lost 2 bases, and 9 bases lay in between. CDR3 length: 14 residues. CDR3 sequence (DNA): TGTGCCAGCAGTGAGGGCGCCGTCACAGATACGCAGTATTTT. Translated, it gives CASSEGAVTDTQYF.

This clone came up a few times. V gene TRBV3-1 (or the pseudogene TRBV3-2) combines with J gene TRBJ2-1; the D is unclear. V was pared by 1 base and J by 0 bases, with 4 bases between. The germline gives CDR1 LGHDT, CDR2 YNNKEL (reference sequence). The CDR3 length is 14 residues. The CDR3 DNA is TGTGCCAGCAGCCAAGGAGACTCCTACAATGAGCAGTTCTTC. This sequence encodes CASSQGDSYNEQFF.

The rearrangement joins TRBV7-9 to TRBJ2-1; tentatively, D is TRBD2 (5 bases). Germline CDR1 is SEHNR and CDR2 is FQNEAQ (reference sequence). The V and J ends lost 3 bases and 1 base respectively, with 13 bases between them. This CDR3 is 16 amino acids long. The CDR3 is CASSFSLSGSYNEQFF. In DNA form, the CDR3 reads TGTGCCAGCAGCTTCTCCTTGTCGGGATCCTACAATGAGCAGTTCTTC.

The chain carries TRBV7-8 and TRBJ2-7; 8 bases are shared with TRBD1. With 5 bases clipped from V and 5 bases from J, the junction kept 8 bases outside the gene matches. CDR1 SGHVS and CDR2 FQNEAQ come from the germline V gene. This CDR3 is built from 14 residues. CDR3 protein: CASSPQGANHEQYF. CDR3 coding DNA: TGTGCCAGCAGCCCGCAGGGGGCGAACCACGAGCAGTACTTC.

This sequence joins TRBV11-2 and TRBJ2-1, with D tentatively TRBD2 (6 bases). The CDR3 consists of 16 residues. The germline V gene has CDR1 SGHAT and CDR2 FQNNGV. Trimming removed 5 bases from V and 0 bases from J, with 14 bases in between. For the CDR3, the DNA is TGTGCCAGCAGCAAGGCCGGGACTGGCTCCTACAATGAGCAGTTCTTC. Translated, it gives CASSKAGTGSYNEQFF. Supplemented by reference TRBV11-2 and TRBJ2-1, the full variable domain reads EAGVAQSPRYKIIEKRQSVAFWCNPISGHATLYWYQQILGQGPKLLIQFQNNGVVDDSQLPKDRFSAERLKGVDSTLKIQPAKLEDSAVYLCASSKAGTGSYNEQFFGPGTRLTVL.

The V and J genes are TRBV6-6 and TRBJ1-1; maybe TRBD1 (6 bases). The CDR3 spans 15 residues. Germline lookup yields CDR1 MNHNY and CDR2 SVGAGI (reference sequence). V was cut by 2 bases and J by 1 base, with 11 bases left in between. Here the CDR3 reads CASSYLDRGNTEAFF. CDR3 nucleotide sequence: TGTGCCAGCAGTTACCTGGACAGAGGGAACACTGAAGCTTTCTTT.

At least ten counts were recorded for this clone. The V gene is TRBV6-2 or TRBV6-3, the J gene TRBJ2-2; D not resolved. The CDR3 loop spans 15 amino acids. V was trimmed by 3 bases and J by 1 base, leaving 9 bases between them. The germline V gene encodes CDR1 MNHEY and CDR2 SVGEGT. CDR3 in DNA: TGTGCCAGCAGTTATCTGGGGATGAACACCGGGGAGCTGTTTTTT. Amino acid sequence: CASSYLGMNTGELFF.

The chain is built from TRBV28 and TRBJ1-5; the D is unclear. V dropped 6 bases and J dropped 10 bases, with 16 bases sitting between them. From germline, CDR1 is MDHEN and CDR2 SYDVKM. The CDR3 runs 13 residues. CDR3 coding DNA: TGTGCCAGCAGGCGGCGGTTAGGAGGACCCCAGCATTTT. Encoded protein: CASRRRLGGPQHF.

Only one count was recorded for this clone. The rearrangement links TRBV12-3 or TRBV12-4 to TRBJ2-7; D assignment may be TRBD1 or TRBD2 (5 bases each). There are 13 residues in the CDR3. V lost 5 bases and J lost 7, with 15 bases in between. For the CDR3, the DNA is TGTGCCAGCAGTCTGACTGGGACCTGGGAGCAGTACTTC. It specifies CASSLTGTWEQYF.

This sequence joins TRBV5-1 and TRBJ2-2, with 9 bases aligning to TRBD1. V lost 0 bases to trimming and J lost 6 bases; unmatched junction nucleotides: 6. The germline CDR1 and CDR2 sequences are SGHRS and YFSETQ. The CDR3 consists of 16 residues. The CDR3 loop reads CASSLAGTGYAGELFF. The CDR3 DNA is TGCGCCAGCAGCTTGGCCGGGACAGGGTACGCCGGGGAGCTGTTTTTT.

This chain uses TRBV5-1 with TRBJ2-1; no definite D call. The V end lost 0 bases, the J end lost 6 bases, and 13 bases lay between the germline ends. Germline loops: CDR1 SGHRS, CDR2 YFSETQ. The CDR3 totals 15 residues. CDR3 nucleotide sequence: TGCGCCAGCAGCTTGGCTCCTATGGGGTCCAATGAGCAGTTCTTC. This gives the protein CASSLAPMGSNEQFF.

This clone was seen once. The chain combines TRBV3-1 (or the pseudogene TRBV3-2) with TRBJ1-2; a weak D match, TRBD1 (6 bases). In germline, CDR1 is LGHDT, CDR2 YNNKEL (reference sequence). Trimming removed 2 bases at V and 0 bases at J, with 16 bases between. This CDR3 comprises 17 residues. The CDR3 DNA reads TGTGCCAGCAGCCAATGGGGGGCCCATATAGCTAACTATGGCTACACCTTC. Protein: CASSQWGAHIANYGYTF.

CDR3 DNA: TGTGCCACCCACTGGGGGCGGTCATACGAGCAGTACTTC. It encodes CATHWGRSYEQYF. The chain recombines TRBV28 with TRBJ2-7; perhaps TRBD1 as D (6 bases). V lost 10 bases to trimming and J lost 4 bases, with 17 bases between them. Germline CDR1 MDHEN, CDR2 SYDVKM. The CDR3 runs to 13 residues.

The CDR3 DNA reads TGTGCCACCAGTGATTTGAGTGAAGAGACCCAGTACTTC. This encodes CATSDLSEETQYF. The V call is TRBV24-1, the J call TRBJ2-5; no firm D call. CDR3 length equals 13 residues. The V and J ends lost 0 bases and 3 bases respectively, with 4 bases between them. Germline CDR1 reads KGHDR; CDR2 reads SFDVKD.